Below, one T cell receptor beta chain is given with its context. What it binds is not known. Germline assignment: CDR1 SGHAT and CDR2 FQNNGV. Trimming pared 5 bases from V and 7 bases from J, leaving 14 bases between. CDR3 length equals 13 residues. The sequenced cases were selected for having the highest brain T cell transcript signatures. Sequencing was performed with immunoSEQ multiplex PCR; in TCRdb, only in-frame clones are kept and a portion is missing. The sample consists of tens of thousands of clones, roughly 94% of them appearing once. This sample is part of a study of brain T cells in children with intractable seizures. Regarding the study as a whole: Only CDR3 sequence similarity suggested viral specificity, without known HCMV serostatus. Clones missing pre-surgery may reflect undersampling of that blood sample.

This chain uses TRBV11-2 with TRBJ1-1; tentatively, D is TRBD1 (6 bases). The sequenced sample was peripheral blood, obtained at surgery. The TCR originated in a boy between 10 and 17 years old with focal cortical dysplasia and intractable seizures. DNA for the CDR3: TGTGCCAGCAGCCGCGACAGGAAATTTGAAGCTTTCTTT. Amino acid sequence: CASSRDRKFEAFF.